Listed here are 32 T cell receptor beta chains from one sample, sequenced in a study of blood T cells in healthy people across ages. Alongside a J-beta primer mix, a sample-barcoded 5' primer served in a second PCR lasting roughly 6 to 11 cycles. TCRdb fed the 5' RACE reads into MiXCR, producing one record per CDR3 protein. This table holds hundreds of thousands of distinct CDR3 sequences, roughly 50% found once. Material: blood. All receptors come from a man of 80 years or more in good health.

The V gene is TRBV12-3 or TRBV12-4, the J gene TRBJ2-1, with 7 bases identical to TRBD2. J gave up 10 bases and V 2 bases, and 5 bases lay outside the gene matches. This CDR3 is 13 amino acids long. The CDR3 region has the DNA TGTGCCAGCAGTTTAAGCGGGGCAAGGGAGCAGTTCTTC. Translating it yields CASSLSGAREQFF.

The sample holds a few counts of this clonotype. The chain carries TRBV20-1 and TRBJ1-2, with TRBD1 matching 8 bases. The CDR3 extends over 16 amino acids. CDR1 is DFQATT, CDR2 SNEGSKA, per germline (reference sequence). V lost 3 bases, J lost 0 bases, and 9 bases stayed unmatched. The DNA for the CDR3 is TGCAGTGCTAGCATGGGACAGGAAAAAGCTAACTATGGCTACACCTTC. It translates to CSASMGQEKANYGYTF.

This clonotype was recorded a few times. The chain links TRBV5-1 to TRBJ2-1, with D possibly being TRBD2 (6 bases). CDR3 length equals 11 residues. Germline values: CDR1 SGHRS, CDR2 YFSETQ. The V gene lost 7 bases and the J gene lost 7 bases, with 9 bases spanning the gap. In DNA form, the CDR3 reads TGCGCCAGCGGACGGGGGAATGAGCAGTTCTTC. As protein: CASGRGNEQFF.

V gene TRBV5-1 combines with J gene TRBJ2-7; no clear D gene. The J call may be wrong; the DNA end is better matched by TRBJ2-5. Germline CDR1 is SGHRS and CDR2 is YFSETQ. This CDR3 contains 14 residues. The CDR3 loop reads CASSTGGLGVTQYF. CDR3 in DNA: TGCGCCAGCAGCACCGGCGGCCTGGGTGTGACCCAGTACTTC.

The CDR3 spells CSVGQANYGYTF. The CDR3 DNA is TGCAGCGTTGGACAGGCCAACTATGGCTACACCTTC. V is TRBV29-1 and J is TRBJ1-2; tentative D call: TRBD1 (6 bases). CDR1 and CDR2 (germline): SQVTM, ANQGSEA. Trimming removed 4 bases at V and 2 bases at J, with 8 bases between. The CDR3 contains 12 residues.

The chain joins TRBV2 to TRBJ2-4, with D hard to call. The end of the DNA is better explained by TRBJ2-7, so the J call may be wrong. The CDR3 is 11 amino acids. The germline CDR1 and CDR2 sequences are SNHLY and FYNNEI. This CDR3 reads CASLTYGEQYF. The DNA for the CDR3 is TGTGCCAGCCTAACGTATGGCGAGCAGTACTTC.

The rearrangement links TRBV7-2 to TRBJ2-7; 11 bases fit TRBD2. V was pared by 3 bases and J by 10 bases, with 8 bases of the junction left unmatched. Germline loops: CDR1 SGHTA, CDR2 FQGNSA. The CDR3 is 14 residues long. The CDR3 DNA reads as TGTGCCAGCAGCTTGACTAGCGGGGTGTGGGCCCAGTACTTC. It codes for CASSLTSGVWAQYF.

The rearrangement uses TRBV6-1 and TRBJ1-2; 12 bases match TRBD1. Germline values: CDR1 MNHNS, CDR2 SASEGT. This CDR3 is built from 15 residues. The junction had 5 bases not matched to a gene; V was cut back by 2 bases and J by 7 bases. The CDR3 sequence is CASSEPGTGGRGYTF. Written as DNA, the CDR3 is TGTGCCAGCAGTGAACCAGGGACAGGGGGCCGTGGCTACACCTTC.

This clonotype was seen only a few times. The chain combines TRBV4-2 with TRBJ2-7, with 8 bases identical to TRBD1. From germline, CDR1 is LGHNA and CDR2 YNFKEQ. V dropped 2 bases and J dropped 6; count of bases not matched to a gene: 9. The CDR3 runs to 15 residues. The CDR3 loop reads CASSQRTGSVSEQYF. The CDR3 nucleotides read TGTGCCAGCAGCCAAAGGACAGGGTCAGTCAGCGAGCAGTACTTC.

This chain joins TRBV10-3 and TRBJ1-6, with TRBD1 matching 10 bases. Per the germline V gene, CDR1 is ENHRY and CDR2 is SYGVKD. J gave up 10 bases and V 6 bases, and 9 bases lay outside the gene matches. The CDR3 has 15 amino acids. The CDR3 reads CAIRLTGGEESPLHF. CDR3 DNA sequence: TGTGCCATCAGGCTGACAGGGGGCGAAGAATCACCCCTCCACTTT.

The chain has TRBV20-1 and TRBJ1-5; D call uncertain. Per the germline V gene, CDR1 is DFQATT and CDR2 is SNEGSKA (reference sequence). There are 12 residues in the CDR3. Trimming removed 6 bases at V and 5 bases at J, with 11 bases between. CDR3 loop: CSARPAYQPQHF. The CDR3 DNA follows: TGCAGTGCCCGCCCGGCTTATCAGCCCCAGCATTTT.

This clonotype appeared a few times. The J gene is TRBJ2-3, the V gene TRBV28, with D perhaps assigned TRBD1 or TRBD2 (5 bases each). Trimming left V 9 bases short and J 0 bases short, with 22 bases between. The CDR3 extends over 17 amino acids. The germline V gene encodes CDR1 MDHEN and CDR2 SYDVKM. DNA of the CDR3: TGTGCCAGTTTCCAGCCCCTCGGGGCGCGGAGCACAGATACGCAGTATTTT. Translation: CASFQPLGARSTDTQYF.

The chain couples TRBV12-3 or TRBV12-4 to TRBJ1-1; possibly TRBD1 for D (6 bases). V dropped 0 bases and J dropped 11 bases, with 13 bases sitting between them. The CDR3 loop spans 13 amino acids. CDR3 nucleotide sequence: TGTGCCAGCAGTTTAGCGAGGGGACAAGGGGCTTTCTTT. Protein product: CASSLARGQGAFF.

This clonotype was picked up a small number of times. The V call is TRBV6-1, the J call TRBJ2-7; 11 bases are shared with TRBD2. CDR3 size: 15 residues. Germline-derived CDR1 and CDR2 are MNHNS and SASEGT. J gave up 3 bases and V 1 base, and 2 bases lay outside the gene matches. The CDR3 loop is CASSEVAGGRYEQYF. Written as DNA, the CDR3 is TGTGCCAGCAGTGAAGTAGCGGGAGGGCGCTACGAGCAGTACTTC.

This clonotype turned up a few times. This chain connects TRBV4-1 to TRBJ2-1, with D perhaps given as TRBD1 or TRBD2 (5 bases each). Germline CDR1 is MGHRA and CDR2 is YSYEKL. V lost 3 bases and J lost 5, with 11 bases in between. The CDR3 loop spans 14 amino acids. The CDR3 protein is CASSQQRGDNEQFF. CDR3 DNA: TGCGCCAGCAGCCAGCAAAGAGGGGACAATGAGCAGTTCTTC.

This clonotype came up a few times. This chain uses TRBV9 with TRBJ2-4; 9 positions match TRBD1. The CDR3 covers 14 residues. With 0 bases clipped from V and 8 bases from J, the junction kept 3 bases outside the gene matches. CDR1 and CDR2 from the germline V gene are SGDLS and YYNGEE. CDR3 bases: TGTGCCAGCAGCGTAGGGGGACAGGGCGACATTCAGTACTTC. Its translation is CASSVGGQGDIQYF.

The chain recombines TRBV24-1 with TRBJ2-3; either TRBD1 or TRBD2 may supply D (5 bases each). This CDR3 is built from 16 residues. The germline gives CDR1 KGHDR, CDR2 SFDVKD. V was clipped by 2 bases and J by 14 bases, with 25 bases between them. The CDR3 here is CATSDSGPLTSGYAYF. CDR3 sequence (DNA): TGTGCCACCAGTGATTCGGGACCTCTCACTTCGGGGTACGCGTATTTT.

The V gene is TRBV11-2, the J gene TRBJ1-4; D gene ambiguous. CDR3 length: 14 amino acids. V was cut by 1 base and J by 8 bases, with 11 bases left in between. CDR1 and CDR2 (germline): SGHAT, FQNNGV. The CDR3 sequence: CASSLGLIGEKLFF. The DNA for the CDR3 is TGTGCCAGCAGCTTAGGGCTAATTGGGGAAAAACTGTTTTTT.

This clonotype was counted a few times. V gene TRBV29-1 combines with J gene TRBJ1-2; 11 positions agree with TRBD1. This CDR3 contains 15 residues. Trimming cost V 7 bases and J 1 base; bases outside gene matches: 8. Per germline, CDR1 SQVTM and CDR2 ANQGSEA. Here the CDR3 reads CSAPGTGGINYGYTF. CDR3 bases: TGCAGCGCCCCCGGGACAGGGGGTATTAACTATGGCTACACCTTC.

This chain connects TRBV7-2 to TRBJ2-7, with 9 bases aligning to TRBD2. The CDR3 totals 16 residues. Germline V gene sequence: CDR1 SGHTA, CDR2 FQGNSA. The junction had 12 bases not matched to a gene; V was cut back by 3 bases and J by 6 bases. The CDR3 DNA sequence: TGTGCCAGCAGCTTTAGCGGGAGAGGTGGGGGGATCGAGCAGTACTTC. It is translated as CASSFSGRGGGIEQYF.

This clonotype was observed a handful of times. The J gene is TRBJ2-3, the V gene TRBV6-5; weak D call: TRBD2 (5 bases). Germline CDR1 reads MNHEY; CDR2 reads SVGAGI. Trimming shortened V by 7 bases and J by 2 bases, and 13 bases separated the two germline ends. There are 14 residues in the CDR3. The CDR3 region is CASTASSYTDTQYF. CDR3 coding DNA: TGTGCCAGCACCGCTAGCAGTTACACAGATACGCAGTATTTT.

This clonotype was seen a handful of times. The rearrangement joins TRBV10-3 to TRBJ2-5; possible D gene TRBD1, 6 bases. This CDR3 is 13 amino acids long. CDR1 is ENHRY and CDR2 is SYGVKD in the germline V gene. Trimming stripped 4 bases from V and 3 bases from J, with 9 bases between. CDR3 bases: TGTGCCATCAGTGGGACAGCGGAAGAGACCCAGTACTTC. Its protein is CAISGTAEETQYF.

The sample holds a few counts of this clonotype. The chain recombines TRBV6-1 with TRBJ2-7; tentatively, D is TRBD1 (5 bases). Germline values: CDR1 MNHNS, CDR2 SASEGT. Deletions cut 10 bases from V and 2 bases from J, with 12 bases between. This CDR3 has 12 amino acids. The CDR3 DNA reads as TGTGCCATCGAGCAGGGTACCTACGAGCAGTACTTC. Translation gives CAIEQGTYEQYF.

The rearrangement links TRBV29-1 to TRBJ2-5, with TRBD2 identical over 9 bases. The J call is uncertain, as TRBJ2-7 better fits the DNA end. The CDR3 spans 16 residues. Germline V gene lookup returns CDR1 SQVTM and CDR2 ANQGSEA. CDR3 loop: CSVEATRAGGIYEQYF. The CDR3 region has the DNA TGCAGCGTTGAAGCTACCCGGGCGGGAGGGATTTACGAGCAGTACTTC.

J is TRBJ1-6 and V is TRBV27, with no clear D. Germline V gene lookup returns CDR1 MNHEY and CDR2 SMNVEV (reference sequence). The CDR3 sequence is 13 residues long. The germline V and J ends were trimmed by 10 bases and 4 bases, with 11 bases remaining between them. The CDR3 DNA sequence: TGTGCCACCCGAACAGTATATAATTCACCCCTCCACTTT. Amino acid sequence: CATRTVYNSPLHF.

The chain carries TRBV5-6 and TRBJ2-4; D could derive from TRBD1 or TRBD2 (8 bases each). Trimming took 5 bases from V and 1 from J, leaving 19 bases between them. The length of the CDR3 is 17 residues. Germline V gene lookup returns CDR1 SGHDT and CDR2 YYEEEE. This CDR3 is CASRVGQGLGAKNIQYF. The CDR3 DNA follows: TGTGCCAGCAGGGTAGGACAGGGACTAGGGGCCAAAAACATTCAGTACTTC.

CDR3 sequence (DNA): TGTGCCAGCAGTTACGCCTCGACCATCAAGTGGAATAATGAGCAGTTCTTC. It is translated as CASSYASTIKWNNEQFF. The rearrangement uses TRBV6-6 and TRBJ2-1; unclear D gene. There are 17 residues in the CDR3. V was cut by 2 bases and J by 7 bases, with 21 bases left in between. From germline, CDR1 is MNHNY and CDR2 SVGAGI (reference sequence).

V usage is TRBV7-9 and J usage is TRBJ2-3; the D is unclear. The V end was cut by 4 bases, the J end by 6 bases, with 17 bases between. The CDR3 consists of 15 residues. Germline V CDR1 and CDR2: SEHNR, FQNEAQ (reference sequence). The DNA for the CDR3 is TGTGCCAGCAGCTCAAGAGTGGGTCCAAGTGATACGCAGTATTTT. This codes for CASSSRVGPSDTQYF.

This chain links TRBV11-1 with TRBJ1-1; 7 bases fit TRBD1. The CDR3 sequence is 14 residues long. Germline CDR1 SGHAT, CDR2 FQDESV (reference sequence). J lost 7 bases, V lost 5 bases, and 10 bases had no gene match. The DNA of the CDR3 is TGTGCCAGCAGCGCCCACAGGGGTGAAGGTGAAGCTTTCTTT. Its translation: CASSAHRGEGEAFF.

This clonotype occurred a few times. The CDR3 spells CASSPRGCEQFF. Here the CDR3 DNA reads TGTGCCAGCAGCCCCCGCGGGTGTGAGCAGTTCTTC. The rearrangement uses TRBV6-2 or TRBV6-3 and TRBJ2-1; D possibly corresponds to TRBD2 (5 bases). Per germline, CDR1 MNHEY and CDR2 SVGEGT. V lost 6 bases and J lost 9, with 12 bases in between. CDR3 length equals 12 residues.

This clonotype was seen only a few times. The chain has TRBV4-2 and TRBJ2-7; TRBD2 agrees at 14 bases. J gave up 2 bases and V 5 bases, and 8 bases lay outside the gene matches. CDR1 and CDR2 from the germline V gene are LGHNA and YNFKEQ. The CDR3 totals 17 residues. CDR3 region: CASSRGLAGGQPYEQYF. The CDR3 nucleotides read TGTGCCAGCAGCAGAGGACTAGCGGGAGGTCAACCCTACGAGCAGTACTTC.

The CDR3 spells CASSRRTRRVGFGLFF. The CDR3 DNA reads as TGTGCCAGCAGCCGCCGTACGCGCCGGGTGGGGTTTGGACTGTTTTTT. This chain joins TRBV21-1 and TRBJ1-4. TRBV21-1 represents a pseudogene. The CDR3 contains 16 residues.